This T cell receptor beta chain emerged from a study of memory CD4+ T cells and cytomegalovirus serostatus. Only in-frame clones appear in the TCRdb table, and some are missing; sequencing was by immunoSEQ multiplex PCR. The repertoire holds 40,000 to 60,000 clones, with roughly 78% as singletons. Remarks on this clone: The antigen is not known.

Single viable CD3+CD4+CD8-CD45RO+ cells were sorted as the memory CD4+ T cells. After removal of 3 bases from V and 7 bases from J, the junction contained 5 bases not matched to a gene. Per germline, CDR1 MNHEY and CDR2 SMNVEV (reference sequence). The CDR3 is 14 residues long. Regarding the study as a whole: Of 150 to 200 reported CMV TCRbeta sequences, roughly 67 were found in memory CD4+ repertoires.

V gene TRBV27 combines with J gene TRBJ1-2; 10 bases are shared with TRBD1. The sample consisted of memory CD4+ T cells from blood. This receptor was identified in an adult in good health and CMV-seronegative. The chain's CDR3 is CASSLTGGRGGYTF. CDR3 bases: TGTGCCAGCAGTTTGACAGGGGGCCGAGGTGGCTACACCTTC.